This T cell receptor beta chain was sequenced in a study of PD-L1 blockade in urothelial cancer. The CDR3 extends over 13 amino acids. Per the germline V gene, CDR1 is MGHRA and CDR2 is YSYEKL. Trimming removed 1 base at V and 4 bases at J, with 7 bases between. Measured with immunoSEQ multiplex PCR; TCRdb has only the in-frame clones, and not every one. The data hold around 26,000 clones, with approximately 86% observed a single time. The chain recombines TRBV4-1 with TRBJ2-5, with D perhaps matching TRBD1 (6 bases). The sample here was PBMCs, taken around atezolizumab (anti-PD-L1) treatment. The receptor was derived from a man aged 55 to 70 with urothelial cancer. This chain's CDR3 is CASSQVRGETQYF. For the CDR3, the DNA is TGCGCCAGCAGCCAAGTCAGGGGAGAGACCCAGTACTTC.